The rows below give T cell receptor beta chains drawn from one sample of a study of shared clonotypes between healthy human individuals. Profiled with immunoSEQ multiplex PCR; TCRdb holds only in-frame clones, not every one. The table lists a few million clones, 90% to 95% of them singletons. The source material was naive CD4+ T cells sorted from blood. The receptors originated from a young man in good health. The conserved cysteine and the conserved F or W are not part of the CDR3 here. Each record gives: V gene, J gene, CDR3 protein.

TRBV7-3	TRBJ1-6	ASSVGSYNSPLH
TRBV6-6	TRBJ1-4	ASSPIGGREKLF
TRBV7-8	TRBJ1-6	ASSQLQGSSHSPLH
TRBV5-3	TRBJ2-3	ARSRRDTQY
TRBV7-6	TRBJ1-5	ASRGAGNQPQH
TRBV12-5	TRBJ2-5	ASGKDRAETQY
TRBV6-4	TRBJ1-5	ASSDSSPPRAYSNQPQH
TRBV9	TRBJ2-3	ASSVEGLALNTQY
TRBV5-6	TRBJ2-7	ASSLGGTYEQY
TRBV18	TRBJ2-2	ASSTTGNGELF
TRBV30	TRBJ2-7	AWSVTPSYEQY
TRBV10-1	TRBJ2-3	ASRDLHRVAGPTDTQY
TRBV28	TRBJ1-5	ASSSGLGNQPQH
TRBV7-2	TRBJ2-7	ASTLGAANSYEQY
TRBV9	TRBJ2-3	ASSETTDTQY
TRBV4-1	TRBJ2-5	ASSQDRGRETQY
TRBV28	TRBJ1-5	ASSSPTGGNQPQH
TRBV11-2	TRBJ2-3	ASSSTGRDTDTQY
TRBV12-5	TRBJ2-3	ASVREPTDTQY
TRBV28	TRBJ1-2	ASSLLDREGYGYT
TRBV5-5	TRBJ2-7	ASSLSTSGLYEQY
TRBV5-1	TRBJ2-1	ASSLRLTRENYNEQF
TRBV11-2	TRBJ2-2	ASNPWGTGELF
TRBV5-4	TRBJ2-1	ASSLDSGPYEQF
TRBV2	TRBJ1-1	ASSLSMNTEAF
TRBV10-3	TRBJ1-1	AISESAEAF
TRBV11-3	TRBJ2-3	ASSPGQGGTDTQY
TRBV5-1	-	ASSFKLGKDEQY
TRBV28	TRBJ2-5	ASTDRESSETQY
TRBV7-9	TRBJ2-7	ASSPLPGTEDYEQY
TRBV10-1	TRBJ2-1	ASSGHGRGLSYNEQF
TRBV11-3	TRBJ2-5	ASSRGTGGFETQY
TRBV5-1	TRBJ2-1	ASSPPVLAGVFNEQF
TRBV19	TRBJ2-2	ASSSPGHTGELF
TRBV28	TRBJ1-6	ASSLGIGVWGPKGNNSPLH
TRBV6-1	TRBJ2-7	ASTERRQGAYEQY
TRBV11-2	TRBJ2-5	ASSSSVAGGQETQY
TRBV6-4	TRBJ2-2	ASSPTITGELF
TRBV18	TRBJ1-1	ASSPGTAGNTEAF
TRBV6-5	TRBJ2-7	ASSYSTSGFYEQY